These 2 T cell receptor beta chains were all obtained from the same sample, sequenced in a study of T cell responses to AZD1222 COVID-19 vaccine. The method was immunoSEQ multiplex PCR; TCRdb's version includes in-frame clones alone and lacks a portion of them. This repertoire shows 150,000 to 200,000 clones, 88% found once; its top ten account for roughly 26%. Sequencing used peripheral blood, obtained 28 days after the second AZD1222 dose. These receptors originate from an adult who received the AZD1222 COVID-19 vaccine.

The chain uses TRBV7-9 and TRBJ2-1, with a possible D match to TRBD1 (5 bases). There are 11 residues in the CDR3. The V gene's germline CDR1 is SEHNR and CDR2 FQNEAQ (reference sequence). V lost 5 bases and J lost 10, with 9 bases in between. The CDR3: CASSTQGEQFF. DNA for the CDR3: TGTGCCAGCAGCACTCAGGGCGAGCAGTTCTTC.

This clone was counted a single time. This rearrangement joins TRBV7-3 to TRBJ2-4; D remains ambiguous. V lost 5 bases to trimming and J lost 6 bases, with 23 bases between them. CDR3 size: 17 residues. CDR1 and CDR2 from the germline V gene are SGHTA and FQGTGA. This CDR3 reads CASSHTARGLFGNIQYF. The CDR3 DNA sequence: TGTGCCAGCAGCCACACGGCACGAGGATTATTCGGAAACATTCAGTACTTC. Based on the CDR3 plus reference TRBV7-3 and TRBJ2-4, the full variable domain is GAGVSQTPSNKVTEKGKYVELRCDPISGHTALYWYRQSLGQGPEFLIYFQGTGAADDSGLPNDRFFAVRPEGSVSTLKIQRTERGDSAVYLCASSHTARGLFGNIQYFGAGTRLSVL.